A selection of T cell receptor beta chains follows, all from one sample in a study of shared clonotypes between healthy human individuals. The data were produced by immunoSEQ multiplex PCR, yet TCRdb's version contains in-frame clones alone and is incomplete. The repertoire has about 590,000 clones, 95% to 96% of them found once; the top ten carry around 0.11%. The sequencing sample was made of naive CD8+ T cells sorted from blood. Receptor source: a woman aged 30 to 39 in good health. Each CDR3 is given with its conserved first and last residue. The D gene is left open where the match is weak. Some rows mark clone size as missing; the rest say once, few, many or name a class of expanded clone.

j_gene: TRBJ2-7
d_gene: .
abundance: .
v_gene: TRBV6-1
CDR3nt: TGTGCCAGCAGTGATGATGATAACAGGGCCTACGAGCAGTACTTC
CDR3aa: CASSDDDNRAYEQYF

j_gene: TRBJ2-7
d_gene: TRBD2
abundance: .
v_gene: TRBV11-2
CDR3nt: TGTGCCAGCAGCTTTGGTAGCGGGTACGAGCAGTACTTC
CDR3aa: CASSFGSGYEQYF

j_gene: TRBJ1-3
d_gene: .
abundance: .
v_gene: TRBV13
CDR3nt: TGTGCCAGCAGCTACGGAACAGGGTTTGGAAACACCATATATTTT
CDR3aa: CASSYGTGFGNTIYF

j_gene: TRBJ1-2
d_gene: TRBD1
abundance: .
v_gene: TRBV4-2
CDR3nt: TGTGCCAGCAGGTCAGAGGAGCAGGGGGTGATGGATGGCTACACCTTC
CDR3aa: CASRSEEQGVMDGYTF

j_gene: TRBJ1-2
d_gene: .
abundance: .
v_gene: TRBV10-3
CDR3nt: TGTGCCATCAGTGACGGCCAGTTCTATGGCTACACCTTC
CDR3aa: CAISDGQFYGYTF

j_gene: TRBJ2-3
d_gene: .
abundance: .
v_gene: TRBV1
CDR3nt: TGCACCGCCCGGGGGGATACGCAGTATTTT
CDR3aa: CTARGDTQYF

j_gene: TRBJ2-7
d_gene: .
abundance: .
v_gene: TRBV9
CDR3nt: TGTGCCAGCAGCGTAGATGGACTCCGAGACGAGCAGTACTTC
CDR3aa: CASSVDGLRDEQYF

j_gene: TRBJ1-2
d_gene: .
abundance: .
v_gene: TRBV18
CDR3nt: TGTGCCAGCTCACCACCGTCGGGACGCCCCCCGCGGAGGGGTCCCGGCTACACCTTC
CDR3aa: CASSPPSGRPPRRGPGYTF

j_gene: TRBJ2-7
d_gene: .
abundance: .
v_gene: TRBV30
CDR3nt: TGTGCCTGGACCCCCGGGGGTGGGGACGGACTCTACGAGCAGTACTTC
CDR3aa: CAWTPGGGDGLYEQYF

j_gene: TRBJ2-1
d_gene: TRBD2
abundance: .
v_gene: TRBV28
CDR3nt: TGTGCCAGCAGTTCACACTCAGCGGGATCTGAGCAGTTCTTC
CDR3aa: CASSSHSAGSEQFF

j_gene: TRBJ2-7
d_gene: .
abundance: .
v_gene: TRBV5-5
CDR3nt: TGTGCCAGCAGCCCGGGCTACGAGCAGTACTTC
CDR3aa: CASSPGYEQYF

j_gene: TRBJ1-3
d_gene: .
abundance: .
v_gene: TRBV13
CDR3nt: TGTGCCGGCATTCTCCGGTACTCTGGAAACACCATATATTTT
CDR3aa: CAGILRYSGNTIYF

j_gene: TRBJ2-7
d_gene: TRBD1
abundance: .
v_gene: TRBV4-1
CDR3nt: TGCGCCAGCAGCCAAGCGACAGGGGCCCTCGAGCAGTACTTC
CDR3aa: CASSQATGALEQYF

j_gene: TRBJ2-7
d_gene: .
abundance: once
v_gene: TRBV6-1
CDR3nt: TGTGCCACACGCCGGGCCAGCTCCTACGAGCAGTACTTC
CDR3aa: CATRRASSYEQYF

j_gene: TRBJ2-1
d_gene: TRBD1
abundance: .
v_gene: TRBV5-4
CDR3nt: TGTGCCAGCAGCTCACGGGACAGGAACTACAATGAGCAGTTCTTC
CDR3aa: CASSSRDRNYNEQFF

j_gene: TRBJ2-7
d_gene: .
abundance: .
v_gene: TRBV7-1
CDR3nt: TGTGCCAGCAGCTTAGGCTTTGGTGGCAACACCTACGAGCAGTACTTC
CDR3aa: CASSLGFGGNTYEQYF

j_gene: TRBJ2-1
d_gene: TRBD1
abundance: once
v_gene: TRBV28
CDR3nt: TGTGCCAGCACCGTACAGGGGTTAGGCAATGAGCAGTTCTTC
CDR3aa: CASTVQGLGNEQFF

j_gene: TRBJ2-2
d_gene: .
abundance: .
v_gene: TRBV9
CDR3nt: TGTGCCAGCAGCACGGGCGACACCGGGGAGCTGTTTTTT
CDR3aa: CASSTGDTGELFF

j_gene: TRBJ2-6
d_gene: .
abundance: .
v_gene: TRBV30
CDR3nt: TGTGCCTGGAGTGTAGGTGCAGGGGCCAACGTCCTGACTTTC
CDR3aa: CAWSVGAGANVLTF

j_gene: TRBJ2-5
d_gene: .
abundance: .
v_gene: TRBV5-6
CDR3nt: TGTGCCAGCGGACCCACCGTGGCGGGCGATTGGGAGACCCAGTACTTC
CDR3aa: CASGPTVAGDWETQYF

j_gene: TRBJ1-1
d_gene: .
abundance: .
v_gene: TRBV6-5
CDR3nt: TGTGCCAGCAGTTACGGGGGCTGGAACACTGAAGCTTTCTTT
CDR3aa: CASSYGGWNTEAFF

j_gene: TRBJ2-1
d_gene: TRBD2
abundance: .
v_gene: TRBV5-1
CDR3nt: TGCGCCAGCAGCTTGGTTGGGCTAGCGGGAGATGAGCAGTTCTTC
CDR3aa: CASSLVGLAGDEQFF